Listed here is a single T cell receptor beta chain. The antigen this receptor binds is unknown. Per-nucleotide qualities are absent, and no much larger clonotype sits a single base away. These data come from a study of glioma-infiltrating T cells after dendritic cell vaccination (dated by TCRdb to the mid-2010s). Some background on the complete study: The cohort comprised approximately 15 glioblastoma patients from Phase I and II dendritic cell vaccination trials, 9 newly diagnosed and 6 with recurrent disease. Autologous tumor lysate-pulsed dendritic cell vaccination was administered to the patients between about 2002 and 2013. The vaccine was prepared from monocyte-derived dendritic cells that were cultured for under 8 days with IL-4 and GM-CSF and then pulsed overnight with autologous tumor lysate. Each patient got three intradermal injections of the dendritic cell vaccine, spaced at biweekly intervals, in the arm below the axilla. Tumor-infiltrating lymphocyte content was quantified and tumor and blood repertoires were compared in dendritic cell-vaccinated glioblastoma patients by deep sequencing of TCR beta CDR3 regions. Survival after dendritic cell vaccination was correlated with TCR sequencing metrics such as TIL content and the overlap between tumor and blood repertoires. What the research found in general, with its limitations: The cohort was small and heterogeneous, few patients had complete blood and tumor sets, and even fewer had initial-recurrent tumor pairs. No direct relationship between TCR clonality and survival was found, suggesting a diverse polyclonal response may matter. The response model built on TCR overlap across three groups was characterized as speculative, with prospective validation still needed. Longer time to progression and overall survival after dendritic cell vaccination were predicted by higher estimated pretreatment TIL content.

The immunoSEQ assay amplified TCRB CDR3 regions from 2 micrograms of genomic DNA, or from all available DNA when less than that amount was available. The multiplex PCR employed 60 forward primers targeting TCR V beta segments and 13 reverse primers targeting J beta segments. To estimate the number of reads per starting template, synthetic control templates were added to each sample at limiting dilution. The Illumina HiSeq System generated 87 bp sequencing reads. From the authors' description of their analysis: PCR and sequencing errors were removed by a nearest neighbor algorithm that merged closely related sequences. TCR overlap was measured as the percentage of unique tumor TCR beta sequences also present in the same patient's peripheral blood. TCRdb re-hosts the immuneACCESS table, in-frame sequences only. Its copies lack some clones; in the studies checked, an unresolved V gene accounts for under half of them, and the cause for the rest is not known. That table furnishes V, J and clone size, whereas the DNA furnished D and trimming. The sample profile shows 85,000 to 95,000 clones; more than 75% of them were found once. Roughly 14% of the sample is held by the ten biggest clonotypes.

Based on the germline V gene (reference sequence), the CDR1 and CDR2 sequences are MNHEY and SMNVEV. V and J are truncated by 6 bases and 0 bases respectively, leaving an intervening sequence of 9 bases. Taken from cysteine to phenylalanine, the CDR3 has 13 residues. Just the 39-base CDR3 DNA is kept, in frame starting at base 1. Patients were selected on the basis of adequate residual fresh-frozen tumor tissue and more than two years of available survival data. Molecular status otherwise varied across the glioblastoma patients, but none of them carried an isocitrate dehydrogenase mutation. PBMC collection took place before vaccination, two weeks after the third vaccination, and at tumor progression if progression occurred. Genomic DNA was extracted with the Qiagen DNeasy Blood extraction Kit.

This receptor was obtained from a human donor with glioblastoma. Sample: blood, taken before dendritic cell vaccination. The V gene is TRBV27 and the J gene is TRBJ2-7, with the D gene not clear enough to name. The nucleotide sequence reads as follows: TGTGCCAGCAGGCTAGGCGGCTCCTACGAGCAGTACTTC. Translated, this is CASRLGGSYEQYF.